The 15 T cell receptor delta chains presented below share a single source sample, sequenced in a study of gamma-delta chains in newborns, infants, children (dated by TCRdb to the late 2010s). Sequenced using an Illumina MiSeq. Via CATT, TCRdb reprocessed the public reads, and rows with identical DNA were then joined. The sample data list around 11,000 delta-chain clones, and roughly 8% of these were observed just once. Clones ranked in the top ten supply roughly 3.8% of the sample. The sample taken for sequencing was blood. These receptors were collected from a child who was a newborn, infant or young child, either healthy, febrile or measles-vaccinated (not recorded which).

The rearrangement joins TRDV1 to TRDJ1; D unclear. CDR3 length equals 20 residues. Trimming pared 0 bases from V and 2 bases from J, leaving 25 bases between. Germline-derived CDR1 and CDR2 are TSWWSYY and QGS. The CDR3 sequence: CALGELLPLDRPRGTDKLIF. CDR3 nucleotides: TGTGCTCTTGGGGAACTCCTCCCCCTAGACCGGCCCCGCGGTACCGATAAACTCATCTTT.

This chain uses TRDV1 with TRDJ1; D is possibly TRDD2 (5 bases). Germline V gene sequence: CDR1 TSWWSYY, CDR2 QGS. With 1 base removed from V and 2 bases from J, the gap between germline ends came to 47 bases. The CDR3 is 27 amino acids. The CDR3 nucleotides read TGTGCTCTTGGGGAACACCCCGTCCTAATACCAACGTCCCAAAACGAGTTGGCTGGCGCCCGAACCGATAAACTCATCTTT. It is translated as CALGEHPVLIPTSQNELAGARTDKLIF.

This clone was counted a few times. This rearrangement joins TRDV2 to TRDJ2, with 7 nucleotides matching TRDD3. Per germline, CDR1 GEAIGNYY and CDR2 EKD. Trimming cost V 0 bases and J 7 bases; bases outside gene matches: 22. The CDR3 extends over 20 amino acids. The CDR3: CACDTVRGMAVERSRAQLFF. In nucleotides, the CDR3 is TGTGCCTGTGACACCGTCCGGGGGATGGCAGTGGAAAGAAGTAGAGCACAACTCTTCTTT.

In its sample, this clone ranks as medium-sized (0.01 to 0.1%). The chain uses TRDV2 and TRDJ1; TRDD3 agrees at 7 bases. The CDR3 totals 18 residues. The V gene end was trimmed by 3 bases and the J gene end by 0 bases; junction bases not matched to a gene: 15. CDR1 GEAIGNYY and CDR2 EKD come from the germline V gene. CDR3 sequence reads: CACDLLRRPGGYTDKLIF. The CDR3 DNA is TGTGCCTGTGACCTCCTGCGGAGGCCTGGGGGGTACACCGATAAACTCATCTTT.

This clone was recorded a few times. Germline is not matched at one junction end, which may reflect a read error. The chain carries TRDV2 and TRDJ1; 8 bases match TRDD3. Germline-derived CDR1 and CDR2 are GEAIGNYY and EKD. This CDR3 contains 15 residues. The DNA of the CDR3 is TGTGCCTGCGACCCACTGGGGGGGCCCCTCGATAAGCTCATCTTT. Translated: CACDPLGGPLDKLIF.

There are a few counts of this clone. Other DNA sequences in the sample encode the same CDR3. This CDR3 reads CACDPLGDNTDKLIF. The CDR3 nucleotides read TGTGCCTGTGACCCACTGGGGGACAACACCGATAAACTCATCTTT. The rearrangement uses TRDV2 and TRDJ1; 9 nucleotides line up with TRDD3. Per germline, CDR1 GEAIGNYY and CDR2 EKD. CDR3 length: 15 amino acids. Unmatched junction bases numbered 4, after V lost 3 bases and J lost 0 bases.

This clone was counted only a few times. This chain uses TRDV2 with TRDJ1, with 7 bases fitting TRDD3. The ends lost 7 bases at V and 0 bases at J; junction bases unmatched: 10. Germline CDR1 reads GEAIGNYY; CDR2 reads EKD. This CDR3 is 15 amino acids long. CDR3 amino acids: CACDLLLGHTDKLIF. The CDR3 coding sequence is TGTGCCTGCGACCTCTTACTGGGGCACACCGATAAACTCATCTTT.

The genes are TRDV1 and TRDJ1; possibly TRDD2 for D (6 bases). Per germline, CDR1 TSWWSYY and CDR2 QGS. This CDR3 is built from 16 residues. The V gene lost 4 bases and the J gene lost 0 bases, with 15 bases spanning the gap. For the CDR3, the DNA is TGTGCTCTTGGGGTCCCTTCCCGTACTAACACCGATAAACTCATCTTT. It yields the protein CALGVPSRTNTDKLIF.

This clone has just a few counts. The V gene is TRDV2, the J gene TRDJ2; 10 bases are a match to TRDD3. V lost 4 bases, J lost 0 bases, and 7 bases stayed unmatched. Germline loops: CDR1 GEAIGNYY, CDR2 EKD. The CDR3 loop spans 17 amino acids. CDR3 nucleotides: TGTGCCTGTGATCCCCTTACTGGGGGATCTTTGACAGCACAACTCTTCTTT. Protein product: CACDPLTGGSLTAQLFF.

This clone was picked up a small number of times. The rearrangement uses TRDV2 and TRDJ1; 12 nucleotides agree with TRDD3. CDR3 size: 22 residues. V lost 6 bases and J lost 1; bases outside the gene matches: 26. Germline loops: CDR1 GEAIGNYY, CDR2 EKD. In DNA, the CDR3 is TGTGCCTGTCACTACGTCTCCTCCCCTCTGGGGGATACGACGCGTCGCACCGATAAACTCATCTTT. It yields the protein CACHYVSSPLGDTTRRTDKLIF.

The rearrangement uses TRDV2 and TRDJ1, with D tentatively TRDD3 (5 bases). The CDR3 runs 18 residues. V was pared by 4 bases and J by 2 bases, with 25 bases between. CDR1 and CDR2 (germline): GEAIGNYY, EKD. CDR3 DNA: TGTGCCTGTGATTCGATCGGGGGTCGACGTACCGGTACCGATAAACTCATCTTT. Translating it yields CACDSIGGRRTGTDKLIF.

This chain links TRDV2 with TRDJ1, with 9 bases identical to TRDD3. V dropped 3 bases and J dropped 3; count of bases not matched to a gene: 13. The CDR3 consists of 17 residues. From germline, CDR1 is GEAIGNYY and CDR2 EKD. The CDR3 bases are TGTGCCTGTGACGCCTTAAACCGTGGGGATACGGCCGATAAACTCATCTTT. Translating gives CACDALNRGDTADKLIF.

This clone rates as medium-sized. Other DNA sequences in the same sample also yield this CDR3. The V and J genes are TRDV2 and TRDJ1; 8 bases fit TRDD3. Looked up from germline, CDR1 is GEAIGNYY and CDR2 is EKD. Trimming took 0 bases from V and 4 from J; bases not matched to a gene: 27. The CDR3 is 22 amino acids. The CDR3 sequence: CACDTMYGYWGSSSAGVDKLIF. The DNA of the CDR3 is TGTGCCTGTGACACCATGTATGGGTACTGGGGGTCCTCATCCGCAGGAGTCGATAAACTCATCTTT.

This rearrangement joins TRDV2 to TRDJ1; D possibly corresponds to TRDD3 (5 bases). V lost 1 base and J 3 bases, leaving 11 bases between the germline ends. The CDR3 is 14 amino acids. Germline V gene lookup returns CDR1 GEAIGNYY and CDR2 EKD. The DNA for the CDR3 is TGTGCCTGTGACACTCTGGGCTTATCCGATAAACTCATCTTT. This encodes CACDTLGLSDKLIF.

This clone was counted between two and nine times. Here the CDR3 DNA reads TGTGCCTGTGACACCCTGGGGGACCCCTCCGATAAACTCATCTTT. The encoded protein is CACDTLGDPSDKLIF. This chain joins TRDV2 and TRDJ1; 8 bases fit TRDD3. The CDR3 covers 15 residues. V trimming: 0 bases; J trimming: 3 bases; junction bases outside the gene matches: 5. Germline V CDR1 and CDR2: GEAIGNYY, EKD.